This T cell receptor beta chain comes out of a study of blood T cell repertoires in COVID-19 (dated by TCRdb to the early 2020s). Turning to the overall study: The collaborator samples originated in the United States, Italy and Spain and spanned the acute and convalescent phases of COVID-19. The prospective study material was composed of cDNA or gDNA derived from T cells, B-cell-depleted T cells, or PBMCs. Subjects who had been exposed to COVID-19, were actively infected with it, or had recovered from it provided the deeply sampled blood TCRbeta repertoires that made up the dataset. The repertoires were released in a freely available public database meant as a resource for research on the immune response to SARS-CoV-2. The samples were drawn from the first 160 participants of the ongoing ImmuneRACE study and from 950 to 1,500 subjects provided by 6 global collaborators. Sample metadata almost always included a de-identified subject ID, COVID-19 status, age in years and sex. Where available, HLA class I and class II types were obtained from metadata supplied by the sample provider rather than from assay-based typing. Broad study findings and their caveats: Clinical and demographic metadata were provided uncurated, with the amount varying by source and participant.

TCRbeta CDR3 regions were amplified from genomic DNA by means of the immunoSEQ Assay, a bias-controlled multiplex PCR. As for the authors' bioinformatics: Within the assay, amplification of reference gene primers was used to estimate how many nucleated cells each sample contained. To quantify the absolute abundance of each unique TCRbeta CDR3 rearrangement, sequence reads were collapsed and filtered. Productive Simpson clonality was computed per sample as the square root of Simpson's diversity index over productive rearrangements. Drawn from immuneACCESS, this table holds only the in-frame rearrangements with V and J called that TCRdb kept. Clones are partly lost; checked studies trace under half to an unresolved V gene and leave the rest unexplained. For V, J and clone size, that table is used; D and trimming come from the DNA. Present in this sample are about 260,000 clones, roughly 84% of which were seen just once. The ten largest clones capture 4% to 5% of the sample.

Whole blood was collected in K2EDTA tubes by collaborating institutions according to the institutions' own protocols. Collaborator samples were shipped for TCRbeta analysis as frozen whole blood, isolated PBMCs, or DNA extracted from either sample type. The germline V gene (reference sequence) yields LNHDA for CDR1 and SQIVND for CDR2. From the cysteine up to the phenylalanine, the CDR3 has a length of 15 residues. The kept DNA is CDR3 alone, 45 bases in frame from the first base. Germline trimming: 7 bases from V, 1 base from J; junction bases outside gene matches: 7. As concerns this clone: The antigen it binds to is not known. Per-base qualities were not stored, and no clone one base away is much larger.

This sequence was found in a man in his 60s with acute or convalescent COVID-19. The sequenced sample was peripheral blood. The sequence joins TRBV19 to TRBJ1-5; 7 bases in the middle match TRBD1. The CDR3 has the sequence CASTSSTGSNQPQHF. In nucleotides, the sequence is TGTGCCAGTACCTCATCGACAGGGAGCAATCAGCCCCAGCATTTT. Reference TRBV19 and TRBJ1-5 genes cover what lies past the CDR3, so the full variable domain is DGGITQSPKYLFRKEGQNVTLSCEQNLNHDAMYWYRQDPGQGLRLIYYSQIVNDFQKGDIAEGYSVSREKKESFPLTVTSAQKNPTAFYLCASTSSTGSNQPQHFGDGTRLSIL.